These 6 T cell receptor beta chains originate from one sample sequenced in a study of T cells in Graves' hyperthyroidism and ophthalmopathy. RNA transcripts gave rise to amplified TCR beta CDR3 regions. Primed by the HTBI set, a first-round RT-PCR was run on the TCR CDR3. MiXCR was run by TCRdb on the multiplex PCR reads, yielding one entry per CDR3 protein. There are approximately 700,000 distinct CDR3 sequences in the sample; 15% to 20% occur only once, and under 10% lies in the top ten. The sequenced sample was blood. These receptor sequences come from a man in his late teens or twenties with Graves' hyperthyroidism.

A word on this clonotype: This sequence may be a read error, since a much larger clone differs from it by one base. The V call is TRBV28, the J call TRBJ2-1; no clear D. The CDR3 sequence is 12 residues long. Germline-derived CDR1 and CDR2 are MDHEN and SYDVKM. V shed 7 bases and J shed 5 bases, with 9 bases lying between them. The CDR3 DNA follows: TGTGCCAGCATGACCGTTCACAATGAGCAGTTCTTC. As protein: CASMTVHNEQFF.

This clonotype was detected a few times. The chain links TRBV6-2 or TRBV6-3 to TRBJ1-2, with 11 bases identical to TRBD1. The V gene end was trimmed by 2 bases and the J gene end by 5 bases; junction bases not matched to a gene: 10. This CDR3 has 17 amino acids. Germline V gene lookup returns CDR1 MNHEY and CDR2 SVGEGT. The CDR3 DNA reads as TGTGCCAGCAGTTACGAGGACAGGGGGCGCCTTCCTTATGGCTACACCTTC. It specifies CASSYEDRGRLPYGYTF.

J is TRBJ2-7 and V is TRBV6-1; D is tentatively TRBD1 or TRBD2 (5 bases each). Germline values: CDR1 MNHNS, CDR2 SASEGT. This CDR3 is 14 amino acids long. The V end was cut by 6 bases, the J end by 4 bases, with 16 bases between. The CDR3 region has the DNA TGTGCCAGCAGCCGGGACCATACAGGATACGAGCAGTACTTC. Amino acids: CASSRDHTGYEQYF.

This chain links TRBV28 with TRBJ2-1, with 10 bases identical to TRBD1. Losses at the gene ends were 2 bases for V and 4 bases for J; bases not matched to a gene: 2. This CDR3 region has 15 residues. Germline CDR1 MDHEN, CDR2 SYDVKM. Here the CDR3 reads CASSLMGQGYNEQFF. In DNA form, the CDR3 reads TGTGCCAGCAGTTTAATGGGACAGGGGTACAATGAGCAGTTCTTC.

The genes are TRBV7-9 and TRBJ2-7, with TRBD2 as a possible D gene (5 bases). CDR3 length equals 12 residues. Germline-derived CDR1 and CDR2 are SEHNR and FQNEAQ (reference sequence). Trimming left V 3 bases short and J 5 bases short, with 8 bases between. The CDR3 here is CASSLRANEQYF. The DNA of the CDR3 is TGTGCCAGCAGCTTGCGGGCGAACGAGCAGTACTTC. Full variable domain (missing parts from reference TRBV7-9 and TRBJ2-7): DTGVSQNPRHKITKRGQNVTFRCDPISEHNRLYWYRQTLGQGPEFLTYFQNEAQLEKSRLLSDRFSAERPKGSFSTLEIQRTEQGDSAMYLCASSLRANEQYFGPGTRLTVT.

The sample holds many counts of this clonotype. This CDR3 reads CASSYGQGTDTQYF. CDR3 coding DNA: TGTGCCAGCAGTTATGGACAGGGCACAGATACGCAGTATTTT. The rearrangement uses TRBV2 and TRBJ2-3; 7 nucleotides align to TRBD1. The CDR3 totals 14 residues. Germline V gene sequence: CDR1 SNHLY, CDR2 FYNNEI. The V segment lost 5 bases and the J segment 1 base; nucleotides outside the gene matches: 3.